The 21 T cell receptor beta chains in this list originate from one sample, sequenced in a study of T cells after yellow fever vaccination. TCRdb passed the 5' RACE reads through MiXCR, listing each CDR3 protein once. The sample carries under 400,000 distinct CDR3 sequences, roughly an eighth recorded once. The sample was CD4+ T cells sorted from PBMCs, taken 15 days after the yellow fever booster vaccination. Every receptor here comes from a young man who received the YFV17D yellow fever vaccine.

The J gene is TRBJ2-4, the V gene TRBV27, with a possible D match to TRBD2 (5 bases). The CDR3 runs to 17 residues. V gave up 2 bases and J gave up 2 bases, with 16 bases separating them. Germline V gene data show CDR1 as MNHEY and CDR2 as SMNVEV (reference sequence). CDR3 bases: TGTGCCAGCAGTTTAAAGGGCGTAGCGATTTCCAAAAACATTCAGTACTTC. This translates into CASSLKGVAISKNIQYF.

V usage is TRBV4-1 and J usage is TRBJ2-3; 10 bases align to TRBD1. The CDR3 totals 16 residues. From germline, CDR1 is MGHRA and CDR2 YSYEKL. Trimming cost V 4 bases and J 1 base; bases outside gene matches: 5. CDR3 protein: CASSPRDRGGTDTQYF. The CDR3 nucleotides read TGCGCCAGCAGCCCCCGGGACAGGGGTGGCACAGATACGCAGTATTTT.

In its sample, this clonotype was seen a few times. The chain links TRBV6-1 to TRBJ2-1, with 8 bases identical to TRBD1. Germline assignment: CDR1 MNHNS and CDR2 SASEGT. J gave up 5 bases and V 8 bases, and 5 bases lay outside the gene matches. CDR3 length equals 13 residues. CDR3: CASDLDRDNEQFF. The CDR3 nucleotides are TGTGCCAGCGATCTGGACAGGGACAATGAGCAGTTCTTC.

There are a few counts of this clonotype. The chain recombines TRBV20-1 with TRBJ2-5; TRBD2 might be the D (5 bases). Germline V gives CDR1 DFQATT, CDR2 SNEGSKA (reference sequence). The V end lost 2 bases, the J end lost 1 base, and 11 bases lay between the germline ends. This CDR3 comprises 14 residues. The CDR3 region has the DNA TGCAGTGCTAGACCCCTAGCTGGCCAAGAGACCCAGTACTTC. This encodes CSARPLAGQETQYF.

The chain recombines TRBV6-5 with TRBJ1-3, with D unresolved. Germline values: CDR1 MNHEY, CDR2 SVGAGI. The CDR3 totals 14 residues. V was cut by 6 bases and J by 2 bases, with 11 bases left in between. CDR3 sequence reads: CASRRTSAGNTIYF. CDR3 nucleotides: TGTGCCAGCAGAAGGACGTCTGCTGGAAACACCATATATTTT.

The chain has TRBV9 and TRBJ2-1; maybe TRBD2 (7 bases). Trimming removed 3 bases at V and 10 bases at J, with 14 bases between. Germline-derived CDR1 and CDR2 are SGDLS and YYNGEE. There are 13 residues in the CDR3. In nucleotides, the CDR3 is TGTGCCAGCAGCGCCGCGGGGGCGCGAGAGCAGTTCTTC. Protein: CASSAAGAREQFF.

This chain uses TRBV10-3 with TRBJ2-2; possibly TRBD1 for D (6 bases). The CDR3 covers 15 residues. CDR1 ENHRY and CDR2 SYGVKD come from the germline V gene. Trimming left V 6 bases short and J 6 bases short, with 17 bases between. The CDR3 loop reads CAIRGSGTPPGELFF. CDR3 DNA: TGTGCCATCAGGGGTTCCGGGACACCACCCGGGGAGCTGTTTTTT.

This clonotype has more than one count but fewer than ten. The chain joins TRBV6-6 to TRBJ2-1; TRBD2 agrees at 11 bases. The junction had 4 bases not matched to a gene; V was cut back by 6 bases and J by 9 bases. This CDR3 comprises 13 residues. Germline lookup yields CDR1 MNHNY and CDR2 SVGAGI (reference sequence). DNA for the CDR3: TGTGCCAGCAGCCCGGGACTAGCGGTTGAGCAGTTCTTC. This sequence encodes CASSPGLAVEQFF.

This clonotype has at least ten counts. The gene calls are TRBV10-3 and TRBJ2-1; D gene ambiguous. CDR3 length: 11 amino acids. Trimming took off 3 bases at V and 7 bases at J, with 4 bases between the two ends. Germline V gene sequence: CDR1 ENHRY, CDR2 SYGVKD. This CDR3 reads CAISDHNEQFF. The CDR3 DNA reads TGTGCCATCAGTGATCATAATGAGCAGTTCTTC.

This clonotype was detected a few times. The rearrangement joins TRBV7-2 to TRBJ1-6, with 8 bases fitting TRBD1. Germline-derived CDR1 and CDR2 are SGHTA and FQGNSA. V lost 5 bases and J lost 9; bases outside the gene matches: 6. This CDR3 is 14 amino acids long. CDR3 sequence: CASSGTGGSSPLHF. CDR3 coding DNA: TGTGCCAGCAGCGGGACAGGCGGTTCTTCACCCCTCCACTTT.

The V call is TRBV2, the J call TRBJ2-7; the match to TRBD1 covers 7 bases. J gave up 7 bases and V 10 bases, and 16 bases lay outside the gene matches. The CDR3 runs to 14 residues. CDR1 is SNHLY and CDR2 is FYNNEI in the germline V gene. Here the CDR3 reads CATETGRVLGEQYV. The CDR3 DNA reads TGTGCCACCGAGACAGGGCGTGTTCTAGGTGAGCAGTACGTC.

This clonotype was seen more than once but under ten times. This chain connects TRBV6-2 or TRBV6-3 to TRBJ2-3, with TRBD2 identical over 8 bases. This CDR3 has 15 residues. Germline CDR1 reads MNHEY; CDR2 reads SVGEGT. V gave up 6 bases and J gave up 0 bases; unmatched junction bases: 5. The CDR3: CASSRLARSTDTQYF. The CDR3, as DNA: TGTGCCAGCAGCCGACTAGCGAGAAGCACAGATACGCAGTATTTT.

This clonotype has at least ten counts. V is TRBV20-1 and J is TRBJ1-6, with D tentatively TRBD1 (5 bases). CDR1 DFQATT and CDR2 SNEGSKA come from the germline V gene (reference sequence). This CDR3 spans 15 amino acids. V was trimmed by 0 bases and J by 9 bases, leaving 15 bases between them. The CDR3 DNA reads as TGCAGTGCTAGAGATCCAAGGGCAGGGAGTTCACCCCTCCACTTT. It specifies CSARDPRAGSSPLHF.

The chain combines TRBV20-1 with TRBJ1-2, with 7 positions matching TRBD1. J lost 5 bases, V lost 3 bases, and 9 bases had no gene match. CDR1 is DFQATT, CDR2 SNEGSKA, per germline (reference sequence). This CDR3 contains 14 residues. CDR3 coding DNA: TGCAGTGCTAGCGGGTCGGCAGGGGGATATGGCTACACCTTC. Amino acid sequence: CSASGSAGGYGYTF.

The chain employs TRBV6-5 and TRBJ2-3, with 7 bases lining up with TRBD2. With V trimmed by 7 bases and J by 3 bases, 7 bases remained unmatched. In germline, CDR1 is MNHEY, CDR2 SVGAGI. This CDR3 has 14 residues. CDR3: CASNRAGSTDTQYF. DNA of the CDR3: TGTGCCAGCAACAGAGCGGGGTCGACAGATACGCAGTATTTT.

This clonotype was counted only a few times. This chain uses TRBV9 with TRBJ2-5; D unresolved. V dropped 4 bases and J dropped 2 bases, with 18 bases sitting between them. The CDR3 has 16 amino acids. Germline CDR1 and CDR2: SGDLS and YYNGEE. This CDR3 is CASSPSIRTKQETQYF. CDR3 DNA sequence: TGTGCCAGCAGCCCCTCGATCCGGACCAAGCAAGAGACCCAGTACTTC.

The V and J genes are TRBV5-1 and TRBJ1-2; 11 nucleotides agree with TRBD1. V was pared by 4 bases and J by 4 bases, with 6 bases of the junction left unmatched. Germline V lookup: CDR1 SGHRS, CDR2 YFSETQ. CDR3 length equals 15 residues. The CDR3 spells CASSVSGQGVYGYTF. The CDR3 DNA follows: TGCGCCAGCAGCGTTTCGGGACAGGGGGTCTATGGCTACACCTTC.

The CDR3: CASSYSHSHYGYTF. CDR3 bases: TGTGCCAGCAGTTACTCTCACAGCCACTATGGCTACACCTTC. The chain employs TRBV6-5 and TRBJ1-2; D is ambiguous. Trimming removed 0 bases at V and 3 bases at J, with 8 bases between. The CDR3 contains 14 residues. Germline lookup yields CDR1 MNHEY and CDR2 SVGAGI.

This clonotype was counted many times. V and J are TRBV7-9 and TRBJ2-5; D is possibly TRBD2 (6 bases). V was clipped by 4 bases and J by 5 bases, with 17 bases between them. The CDR3 length is 15 residues. Germline V gives CDR1 SEHNR, CDR2 FQNEAQ (reference sequence). The DNA of the CDR3 is TGTGCCAGCAGCTCCGCACCGGGAGACGGGGAGACCCAGTACTTC. This encodes CASSSAPGDGETQYF.

This clonotype showed up many times. This chain connects TRBV10-3 to TRBJ2-7; D uncertain. Trimming stripped 2 bases from V and 2 bases from J, with 7 bases between. Germline CDR1 reads ENHRY; CDR2 reads SYGVKD. The CDR3 length is 13 residues. The CDR3: CAISEPGPYEQYF. Here the CDR3 DNA reads TGTGCCATCAGTGAGCCAGGCCCCTACGAGCAGTACTTC.

This clonotype was detected only a few times. This CDR3 is CASSLVRGTGGDEQFF. The CDR3 nucleotides read TGCGCCAGCAGCTTGGTTAGAGGGACAGGGGGGGATGAGCAGTTCTTC. The J gene is TRBJ2-1, the V gene TRBV5-1, with 11 positions matching TRBD1. V shed 0 bases and J 8 bases; nucleotides not matched to a gene: 7. The germline V gene encodes CDR1 SGHRS and CDR2 YFSETQ. The CDR3 contains 16 residues. Looking up the rest from reference TRBV5-1 and TRBJ2-1 gives the full variable domain: KAGVTQTPRYLIKTRGQQVTLSCSPISGHRSVSWYQQTPGQGLQFLFEYFSETQRNKGNFPGRFSGRQFSNSRSEMNVSTLELGDSALYLCASSLVRGTGGDEQFFGPGTRLTVL.